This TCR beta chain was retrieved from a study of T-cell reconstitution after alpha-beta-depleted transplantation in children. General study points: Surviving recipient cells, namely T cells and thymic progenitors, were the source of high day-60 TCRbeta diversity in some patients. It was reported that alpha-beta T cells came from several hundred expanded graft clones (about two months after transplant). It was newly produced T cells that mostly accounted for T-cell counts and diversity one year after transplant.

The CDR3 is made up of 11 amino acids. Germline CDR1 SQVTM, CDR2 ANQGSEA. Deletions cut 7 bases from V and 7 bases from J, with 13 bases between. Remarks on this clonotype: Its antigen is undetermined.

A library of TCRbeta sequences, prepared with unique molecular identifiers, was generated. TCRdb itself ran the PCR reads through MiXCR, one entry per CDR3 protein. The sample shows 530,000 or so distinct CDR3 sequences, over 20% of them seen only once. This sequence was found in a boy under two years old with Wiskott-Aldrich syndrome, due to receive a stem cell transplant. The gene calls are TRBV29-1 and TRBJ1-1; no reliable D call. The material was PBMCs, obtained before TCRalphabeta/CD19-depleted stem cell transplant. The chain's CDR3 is CSALSSSEAFF. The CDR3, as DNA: TGCAGCGCTCTCTCTTCCAGTGAAGCTTTCTTT.